This T cell receptor (beta chain) was identified during a study of blood T cell repertoires in COVID-19. For the study at large: From the United States, Italy and Spain came samples of acute and convalescent COVID-19.

V was cut by 0 bases and J by 8 bases, with 9 bases left in between. Germline assignment: CDR1 SGHNT and CDR2 YYREEE (reference sequence). The CDR3 has 13 residues. Sequenced by immunoSEQ multiplex PCR; TCRdb stores in-frame clones only, minus some. The sample consists of about 70,000 clones, just over 90% of them appearing once. Enrollment of patients from Seattle took place during active infection, with longitudinal follow-up. This TCR derives from a man over 45 with COVID-19, enrolled during active disease. What was sequenced was peripheral blood. The J gene is TRBJ2-1, the V gene TRBV5-4; D is unclear. CDR3 coding DNA: TGTGCCAGCAGCTTGGGAGAAGAAGATGAGCAGTTCTTC. Amino acids: CASSLGEEDEQFF.